The T cell receptor beta chain under discussion was sequenced for a study of technical replicates of blood from a handful of donors (dated by TCRdb to 2017 to 2019). Of note for this clone: Its recognized antigen is unknown. No much larger clonotype is one base removed from it; base qualities were not supplied.

CDR3 length: 13 amino acids, cysteine to phenylalanine. Just CDR3 DNA is preserved here, 39 bases in frame from base 1. For CDR1 and CDR2, the germline V gene (reference sequence) lists LNHDA and SQIVND. Trimming removed 6 bases from V and 7 bases from J; the gene matches leave 4 bases unexplained. Libraries were constructed by the immunoSEQ multiplex PCR assay. TCRdb provides this immuneACCESS table in a form limited to in-frame rearrangements. Some clones are lacking; in checked studies, under half of them reflect an unresolved V gene, and why the rest are absent is not known. The sample data list approximately 89,000 clones, and approximately 94% of these were observed just once. Roughly 0.24% of the sample rests with the top ten.

The rearranged segments are TRBV19 and TRBJ2-2, with TRBD1 matching 8 junction bases. The receptor was isolated from a human donor in good health. The sequencing input was T cells isolated from PBMCs. The CDR3 is CASRTGVDGELFF. The DNA sequence is TGTGCCAGTAGGACAGGGGTTGACGGGGAGCTGTTTTTT.